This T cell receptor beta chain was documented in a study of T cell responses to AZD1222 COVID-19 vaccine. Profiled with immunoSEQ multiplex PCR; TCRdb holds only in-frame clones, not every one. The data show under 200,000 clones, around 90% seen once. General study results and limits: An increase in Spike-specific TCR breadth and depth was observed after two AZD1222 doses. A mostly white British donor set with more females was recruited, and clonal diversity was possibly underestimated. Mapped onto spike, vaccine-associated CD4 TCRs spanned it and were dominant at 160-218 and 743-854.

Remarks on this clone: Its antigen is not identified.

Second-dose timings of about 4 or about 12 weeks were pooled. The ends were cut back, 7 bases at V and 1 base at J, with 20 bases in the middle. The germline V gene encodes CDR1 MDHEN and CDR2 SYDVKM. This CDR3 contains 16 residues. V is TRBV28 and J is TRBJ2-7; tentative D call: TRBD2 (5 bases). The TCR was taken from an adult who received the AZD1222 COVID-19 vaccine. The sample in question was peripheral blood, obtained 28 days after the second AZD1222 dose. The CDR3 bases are TGTGCCAGCACCCAGAGTAGCGACTTCAGGTCCTACGAGCAGTACTTC. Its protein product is CASTQSSDFRSYEQYF.